Below, 28 T cell receptor beta chains from the same sample are listed, as sequenced in a study of blood T cell repertoires in COVID-19. Some clones are missing from TCRdb's copy, which holds only in-frame ones; the method was immunoSEQ multiplex PCR. The sample contains 70,000 to 80,000 clones, approximately 80% of which appear only once. The sequencing sample was made of peripheral blood. All receptors derive from a human donor in a cohort sampled during active COVID-19.

This chain links TRBV18 with TRBJ2-5; 8 nucleotides agree with TRBD2. The CDR3 loop spans 14 amino acids. The V segment lost 4 bases and the J segment 4 bases; nucleotides outside the gene matches: 5. Germline V lookup: CDR1 KGHSH, CDR2 LQKENI. The CDR3 loop reads CASSQKRERETQYF. The CDR3 coding sequence is TGTGCCAGCTCACAGAAGCGGGAGAGAGAGACCCAGTACTTC.

V is TRBV5-1 and J is TRBJ2-3, with 7 bases matching TRBD1. J lost 13 bases, V lost 0 bases, and 5 bases had no gene match. CDR1 is SGHRS, CDR2 YFSETQ, per germline. This CDR3 comprises 12 residues. The CDR3 bases are TGCGCCAGCAGCTTGGCCAGGGACAGCGAGTATTTT. It yields the protein CASSLARDSEYF.

J is TRBJ1-4 and V is TRBV7-2; D gene uncertain. The CDR3 length is 14 residues. Trimming shortened V by 5 bases and J by 7 bases, and 14 bases separated the two germline ends. Germline values: CDR1 SGHTA, CDR2 FQGNSA. The CDR3 DNA sequence: TGTGCCAGCAGCCCGGCGAGGGAGGTTGAAAAACTGTTTTTT. Translating gives CASSPAREVEKLFF.

J is TRBJ2-5 and V is TRBV19; maybe TRBD1 (6 bases). Germline CDR1 reads LNHDA; CDR2 reads SQIVND (reference sequence). The CDR3 has 13 residues. The ends were cut back, 3 bases at V and 2 bases at J, with 7 bases in the middle. CDR3 bases: TGTGCCAGTAGTATCGGACAGCAAGAGACCCAGTACTTC. Translating it yields CASSIGQQETQYF.

The gene calls are TRBV7-9 and TRBJ1-4; 7 nucleotides line up with TRBD1. CDR3 length: 15 amino acids. The ends lost 5 bases at V and 8 bases at J; junction bases unmatched: 11. Looked up from germline, CDR1 is SEHNR and CDR2 is FQNEAQ (reference sequence). The CDR3 DNA is TGTGCCAGCAGCGCTCCCGGGACAGCGCGAGAAAAACTGTTTTTT. It specifies CASSAPGTAREKLFF.

The J gene is TRBJ1-4, the V gene TRBV7-2; TRBD1 matches 8 bases. Germline trimming cut 5 bases from V and 2 bases from J; bases unmatched to any gene: 4. CDR1 is SGHTA, CDR2 FQGNSA, per germline. The CDR3 totals 15 residues. CDR3 nucleotides: TGTGCCAGCAGCCAGCAGGGGGCTACTAATGAAAAACTGTTTTTT. Protein sequence: CASSQQGATNEKLFF.

J is TRBJ2-5 and V is TRBV19; TRBD1 matches 7 bases. V trimming: 5 bases; J trimming: 6 bases; junction bases outside the gene matches: 9. Germline loops: CDR1 LNHDA, CDR2 SQIVND (reference sequence). The CDR3 is 14 residues long. The CDR3 region is CASSPLTGIQTQYF. The CDR3, as DNA: TGTGCCAGTAGTCCCCTGACAGGGATACAGACCCAGTACTTC. Full variable domain (missing parts from reference TRBV19 and TRBJ2-5): DGGITQSPKYLFRKEGQNVTLSCEQNLNHDAMYWYRQDPGQGLRLIYYSQIVNDFQKGDIAEGYSVSREKKESFPLTVTSAQKNPTAFYLCASSPLTGIQTQYFGPGTRLLVL.

The chain links TRBV7-2 to TRBJ2-7; 8 bases are shared with TRBD2. After removal of 1 base from V and 7 bases from J, the junction contained 3 bases not matched to a gene. Looked up from germline, CDR1 is SGHTA and CDR2 is FQGNSA. This CDR3 has 13 amino acids. The CDR3 here is CASSLDLAGEQYV. CDR3 coding DNA: TGTGCCAGCAGCTTAGATCTAGCGGGTGAGCAGTACGTC.

In the case of this clone: Compared with germline, one end of the junction differs, possibly owing to a read error. The chain employs TRBV7-3 and TRBJ1-2; 12 bases are shared with TRBD1. This CDR3 has 13 amino acids. Per the germline V gene, CDR1 is SGHTA and CDR2 is FQGTGA. CDR3 protein: CASSIAGQGAMAF. The CDR3, as DNA: TGTGCCAGCAGCATCGCGGGACAGGGGGCCATGGCCTTC.

The J gene is TRBJ2-2, the V gene TRBV7-3, with 9 bases matching TRBD1. Germline CDR1 SGHTA, CDR2 FQGTGA. The CDR3 consists of 17 residues. Unmatched junction bases numbered 11, after V lost 5 bases and J lost 4 bases. The chain's CDR3 is CASSRLRTGDGTGELFF. Written as DNA, the CDR3 is TGTGCCAGCAGCCGCCTGAGGACAGGGGACGGCACCGGGGAGCTGTTTTTT.

The V call is TRBV5-1, the J call TRBJ2-5; D is perhaps TRBD1 (6 bases). Germline V gene data show CDR1 as SGHRS and CDR2 as YFSETQ. The CDR3 runs to 15 residues. V was pared by 1 base and J by 2 bases, with 12 bases between. The CDR3 protein is CASSLKGEVQETQYF. CDR3 DNA: TGCGCCAGCAGCTTGAAGGGGGAAGTACAAGAGACCCAGTACTTC.

This clone was seen a few times. The genes are TRBV21-1 and TRBJ2-7; TRBD2, the table's D call, was not compared with the DNA. TRBV21-1 is annotated as a pseudogene. This CDR3 region has 13 residues. This chain's CDR3 is CASSTREFYEQYF. CDR3 in DNA: TGTGCCAGCAGCACCCGGGAATTCTACGAGCAGTACTTC.

The DNA for the CDR3 is TGTGCCAGCAGACTCCGGGGGGGATCTGGAAACACCATATATTTT. Amino acid sequence: CASRLRGGSGNTIYF. The J gene is TRBJ1-3, the V gene TRBV27; D possibly corresponds to TRBD1 (5 bases). Trimming stripped 6 bases from V and 1 base from J, with 13 bases between. This CDR3 is built from 15 residues. Germline CDR1 reads MNHEY; CDR2 reads SMNVEV (reference sequence).

The chain is built from TRBV12-3 or TRBV12-4 and TRBJ2-2; D not certain. V lost 5 bases, J lost 2 bases, and 6 bases lay in between. The CDR3 runs to 13 residues. For the CDR3, the DNA is TGTGCCAGCAGTCTCACTAACACCGGGGAGCTGTTTTTT. Protein sequence: CASSLTNTGELFF.

The chain joins TRBV7-8 to TRBJ1-1; 7 nucleotides agree with TRBD1. J gave up 3 bases and V 5 bases, and 15 bases lay outside the gene matches. Germline CDR1 SGHVS, CDR2 FQNEAQ. This CDR3 has 17 amino acids. CDR3 protein: CASSPRTGGMLDTEAFF. CDR3 DNA: TGTGCCAGCAGCCCACGGACAGGCGGGATGTTGGACACTGAAGCTTTCTTT.

The V and J genes are TRBV19 and TRBJ1-3; TRBD1 agrees at 9 bases. This CDR3 comprises 17 residues. The junction had 6 bases not matched to a gene; V was cut back by 3 bases and J by 0 bases. Looked up from germline, CDR1 is LNHDA and CDR2 is SQIVND (reference sequence). The CDR3 protein is CASSIGDRVYSGNTIYF. The CDR3 nucleotides are TGTGCCAGTAGTATTGGGGACAGGGTTTACTCTGGAAACACCATATATTTT.

This rearrangement joins TRBV5-1 to TRBJ2-5, with 9 bases matching TRBD2. The CDR3 loop spans 16 amino acids. Per the germline V gene, CDR1 is SGHRS and CDR2 is YFSETQ. V lost 0 bases, J lost 5 bases, and 8 bases stayed unmatched. The CDR3 bases are TGCGCCAGCAGCTTGGCCGGACTAGCGCTCCGGGAGACCCAGTACTTC. It yields the protein CASSLAGLALRETQYF.

The CDR3 DNA sequence: TGTGCCACCAGTAGGACTAGCGGGAGGTTGGATGAGCAGTTCTTC. Encoded protein: CATSRTSGRLDEQFF. The chain recombines TRBV24-1 with TRBJ2-1, with 14 bases aligning to TRBD2. This CDR3 comprises 15 residues. From germline, CDR1 is KGHDR and CDR2 SFDVKD. J lost 8 bases, V lost 6 bases, and 5 bases had no gene match.

This clone was picked up a small number of times. V is TRBV18 and J is TRBJ1-2; possible D gene TRBD1, 5 bases. Trimming stripped 4 bases from V and 1 base from J, with 10 bases between. CDR1 and CDR2 from the germline V gene are KGHSH and LQKENI. The length of the CDR3 is 14 residues. The CDR3 here is CASSLDSRNYGYTF. The CDR3 DNA sequence: TGTGCCAGCTCACTTGACAGCCGTAACTATGGCTACACCTTC.

The chain links TRBV28 to TRBJ1-2; 11 bases map to TRBD1. The germline CDR1 and CDR2 sequences are MDHEN and SYDVKM. Germline trimming cut 4 bases from V and 8 bases from J; bases unmatched to any gene: 3. The CDR3 has 13 residues. CDR3 protein: CASSSGQGVGYTF. The CDR3 DNA reads TGTGCCAGCAGTTCGGGACAGGGGGTAGGCTACACCTTC.

The V and J genes are TRBV3-1 (or the pseudogene TRBV3-2) and TRBJ2-3, with 11 bases that match TRBD2. The CDR3 loop spans 18 amino acids. J gave up 6 bases and V 0 bases, and 11 bases lay outside the gene matches. Per the germline V gene, CDR1 is LGHDT and CDR2 is YNNKEL (reference sequence). CDR3 region: CASSQDITVAGGQDTQYF. The CDR3 bases are TGTGCCAGCAGCCAAGATATAACGGTAGCGGGAGGGCAGGATACGCAGTATTTT.

This chain connects TRBV18 to TRBJ1-1; 7 bases align to TRBD1. V was pared by 8 bases and J by 4 bases, with 7 bases of the junction left unmatched. This CDR3 region has 13 residues. CDR1 is KGHSH, CDR2 LQKENI, per germline. This chain's CDR3 is CASVTGPATEAFF. The CDR3 region has the DNA TGTGCCAGCGTGACAGGGCCGGCCACTGAAGCTTTCTTT.

The V and J genes are TRBV9 and TRBJ2-3; 9 bases fit TRBD2. CDR1 and CDR2 (germline): SGDLS, YYNGEE. The ends lost 3 bases at V and 1 base at J; junction bases unmatched: 21. The CDR3 sequence is 21 residues long. The CDR3 reads CASSDPLGGGSGSTGTDTQYF. CDR3 DNA sequence: TGTGCCAGCAGCGACCCTCTGGGGGGTGGTAGCGGGAGTACAGGCACAGATACGCAGTATTTT.

The J gene is TRBJ1-3, the V gene TRBV7-2, with 7 bases fitting TRBD1. In germline, CDR1 is SGHTA, CDR2 FQGNSA. CDR3 length: 19 amino acids. V shed 5 bases, J shed 0 bases, and the junction held 16 bases outside the gene matches. The CDR3 reads CASSTRQGSWAPSGNTIYF. The CDR3 coding sequence is TGTGCCAGCAGCACTAGACAGGGTAGTTGGGCTCCCTCTGGAAACACCATATATTTT. Looking up the rest from reference TRBV7-2 and TRBJ1-3 gives the full variable domain: GAGVSQSPSNKVTEKGKDVELRCDPISGHTALYWYRQSLGQGLEFLIYFQGNSAPDKSGLPSDRFSAERTGGSVSTLTIQRTQQEDSAVYLCASSTRQGSWAPSGNTIYFGEGSWLTVV.

CDR3 nucleotides: TGTGCCAGCAGCCTCCGCCAGGGTAGGACAGATACGCAGTATTTT. Translation gives CASSLRQGRTDTQYF. The chain has TRBV11-3 and TRBJ2-3, with a weak D call TRBD1 (5 bases). The V end was cut by 5 bases, the J end by 3 bases, with 15 bases between. Germline CDR1 and CDR2: SGHNT and YENEEA. CDR3 length equals 15 residues.

The J gene is TRBJ2-1, the V gene TRBV6-2 or TRBV6-3, with a possible D match to TRBD2 (6 bases). The V end was cut by 4 bases, the J end by 5 bases, with 9 bases between. Germline CDR1 MNHEY, CDR2 SVGEGT. The CDR3 extends over 13 amino acids. This CDR3 is CASSSTGDNEQFF. Here the CDR3 DNA reads TGTGCCAGCAGTTCCACGGGGGACAATGAGCAGTTCTTC.

The CDR3 DNA reads TGTGCCAGCTCACCAAGGGCCACCCAGGGCGACATTCAGTACTTC. As protein: CASSPRATQGDIQYF. This chain connects TRBV18 to TRBJ2-4; weak D call: TRBD1 (5 bases). CDR1 and CDR2 (germline): KGHSH, LQKENI. The CDR3 extends over 15 amino acids. V was clipped by 2 bases and J by 8 bases, with 16 bases between them. The full variable domain, in which reference TRBV18 and TRBJ2-4 provide the parts outside the CDR3, is NAGVMQNPRHLVRRRGQEARLRCSPMKGHSHVYWYRQLPEEGLKFMVYLQKENIIDESGMPKERFSAEFPKEGPSILRIQQVVRGDSAAYFCASSPRATQGDIQYFGAGTRLSVL.

This clone showed up just once. V gene TRBV4-3 combines with J gene TRBJ2-5; TRBD2 might be the D (5 bases). V was trimmed by 0 bases and J by 4 bases, leaving 12 bases between them. The CDR3 contains 15 residues. Germline CDR1 reads LGHNA; CDR2 reads YSLEER. As DNA, the CDR3 is TGCGCCAGCAGCCAAGATGAGCTTGAGGGAGAGACCCAGTACTTC. Protein sequence: CASSQDELEGETQYF.